This T cell receptor (beta chain) was identified in a study of T cell repertoires in cytomegalovirus infection. Across the whole study: Recently identified HLA-C-restricted CMV epitopes were among the peptides used.

Findings and caveats of the study: It was HLA-C-restricted CMV-specific TCR beta clonotypes that dominated the response ex vivo.

Points on this clonotype: What it recognizes is unknown.

TCRdb independently ran MiXCR on the reads; one entry per CDR3 protein. The sample holds under 450,000 distinct CDR3 sequences, around a third seen once. This specimen consisted of cultured PBMCs, obtained from culture after CMV antigen stimulation. This receptor was obtained from a human donor in good health (CMV status not recorded). Some clones in this sample may be carry-over from other donors' samples.

The CDR3 region is CASSLDRFSGIYNEQFF. The CDR3 DNA sequence: TGTGCCAGCAGCTTAGATCGGTTTAGCGGTATCTACAATGAGCAGTTCTTC. The rearrangement joins TRBV11-2 to TRBJ2-1; perhaps TRBD2 as D (6 bases). V dropped 0 bases and J dropped 3 bases, with 15 bases sitting between them. Germline V lookup: CDR1 SGHAT, CDR2 FQNNGV. This CDR3 comprises 17 residues.